The 30 T cell receptor beta chains below all came from one sample that was sequenced in a study of blood T cell repertoires in COVID-19. Produced via immunoSEQ multiplex PCR; TCRdb's table is partial and in-frame only. The table has approximately 44,000 clones, 92% seen once; the top ten hold about 12%. The sample comprised peripheral blood. The origin of the receptors is a human donor in a cohort sampled during active COVID-19.

CDR3 residues: CATLVTSGSTDTQYF. CDR3 sequence (DNA): TGTGCCACCTTAGTGACTAGCGGTAGCACAGATACGCAGTATTTT. The V call is TRBV10-3, the J call TRBJ2-3, with TRBD2 matching over 9 bases. CDR3 length: 15 residues. The germline V gene has CDR1 ENHRY and CDR2 SYGVKD. The V and J ends lost 10 bases and 0 bases, in that order; junction bases with no gene match: 8.

The chain has TRBV19 and TRBJ2-7; tentative D call: TRBD1 (5 bases). Trimming removed 4 bases from V and 7 bases from J, with 14 bases in between. Germline V gene data show CDR1 as LNHDA and CDR2 as SQIVND (reference sequence). The CDR3 is 13 amino acids. CDR3 sequence (DNA): TGTGCCAGTAGTAAGGGCAGGGCGAGGGAGCAGTACTTC. The encoded protein is CASSKGRAREQYF.

This clone is judged medium-sized. The V and J genes are TRBV5-8 and TRBJ1-5; no definite D call. CDR1 and CDR2 from the germline V gene are SGHTS and YDEGEE. This CDR3 has 14 residues. The V end lost 4 bases, the J end lost 7 bases, and 15 bases lay between the germline ends. The CDR3 spells CASSRKRVPQPQHF. CDR3 DNA sequence: TGTGCCAGCAGCCGTAAAAGAGTTCCACAGCCCCAGCATTTT.

V and J are TRBV6-5 and TRBJ2-1; 9 bases are a match to TRBD1. The ends lost 6 bases at V and 3 bases at J; junction bases unmatched: 0. The CDR3 spans 13 residues. Germline CDR1 and CDR2: MNHEY and SVGAGI. CDR3 in amino acids: CASRGQGYNEQFF. CDR3 in DNA: TGTGCCAGCAGGGGACAGGGCTACAATGAGCAGTTCTTC.

This chain uses TRBV7-2 with TRBJ2-2; 7 nucleotides line up with TRBD2. Per the germline V gene, CDR1 is SGHTA and CDR2 is FQGNSA. The CDR3 loop spans 16 amino acids. The junction had 3 bases not matched to a gene; V was cut back by 1 base and J by 1 base. The CDR3 sequence: CASSLVGGGNTGELFF. The CDR3 nucleotides are TGTGCCAGCAGCTTAGTGGGCGGGGGGAACACCGGGGAGCTGTTTTTT.

CDR3 in amino acids: CASSYVFGTENYGYTF. The CDR3 DNA reads TGTGCCAGCAGTTACGTGTTTGGGACAGAGAACTATGGCTACACCTTC. The chain has TRBV6-5 and TRBJ1-2; TRBD1 aligns across 7 bases. This CDR3 is built from 16 residues. Germline loops: CDR1 MNHEY, CDR2 SVGAGI. J gave up 2 bases and V 2 bases, and 8 bases lay outside the gene matches.

The chain combines TRBV12-5 with TRBJ1-2; possibly TRBD1 for D (6 bases). Trimming removed 1 base at V and 3 bases at J, with 15 bases between. The CDR3 runs 16 residues. Per germline, CDR1 LGHNT and CDR2 FRNRAP. The CDR3 coding sequence is TGTGCTAGTGGTTTGGCCCTCCGGGACACACACTATGGCTACACCTTC. It translates to CASGLALRDTHYGYTF. Using reference TRBV12-5 and TRBJ1-2 for the parts outside the CDR3, the full variable domain is DARVTQTPRHKVTEMGQEVTMRCQPILGHNTVFWYRQTMMQGLELLAYFRNRAPLDDSGMPKDRFSAEMPDATLATLKIQPSEPRDSAVYFCASGLALRDTHYGYTFGSGTRLTVV.

J is TRBJ2-3 and V is TRBV7-9, with TRBD2 as a possible D gene (7 bases). There are 17 residues in the CDR3. V lost 5 bases and J lost 2, with 20 bases in between. Per germline, CDR1 SEHNR and CDR2 FQNEAQ (reference sequence). The CDR3 region has the DNA TGTGCCAGCAGCCCGTGGGGGGGGCGCACCTCCACAGATACGCAGTATTTT. Amino acids: CASSPWGGRTSTDTQYF.

This chain joins TRBV4-2 and TRBJ2-7; perhaps TRBD1 as D (6 bases). The CDR3 extends over 15 amino acids. Trimming shortened V by 0 bases and J by 2 bases, and 11 bases separated the two germline ends. From germline, CDR1 is LGHNA and CDR2 YNFKEQ. Here the CDR3 DNA reads TGTGCCAGCAGCCAAGATCGGCAGGGGACCTACGAGCAGTACTTC. This translates into CASSQDRQGTYEQYF.

The chain couples TRBV6-5 to TRBJ1-1; D is possibly TRBD1 (6 bases). Looked up from germline, CDR1 is MNHEY and CDR2 is SVGAGI. CDR3 length equals 15 residues. Trimming took 8 bases from V and 0 from J, leaving 16 bases between them. The CDR3 DNA reads as TGTGCCAGCGTGTCCGGGACACGGATGAACACTGAAGCTTTCTTT. Protein product: CASVSGTRMNTEAFF.

The chain links TRBV5-1 to TRBJ2-3; D is perhaps TRBD2 (6 bases). V was trimmed by 6 bases and J by 5 bases, leaving 22 bases between them. The CDR3 runs 16 residues. The V gene's germline CDR1 is SGHRS and CDR2 YFSETQ. CDR3 sequence reads: CASTNAGGGHGDTQYF. The CDR3 DNA follows: TGCGCCAGCACCAACGCCGGGGGAGGACACGGAGATACGCAGTATTTT.

The CDR3 region is CASSTTHLSSGNTIYF. In nucleotides, the CDR3 is TGTGCCAGTAGTACCACCCATCTCAGCTCTGGAAACACCATATATTTT. This chain connects TRBV19 to TRBJ1-3; D gene unclear. CDR1 is LNHDA and CDR2 is SQIVND in the germline V gene (reference sequence). The V end was cut by 4 bases, the J end by 0 bases, with 13 bases between. The length of the CDR3 is 16 residues.

The chain recombines TRBV14 with TRBJ1-1; D possibly corresponds to TRBD1 (5 bases). This CDR3 is 16 amino acids long. The germline V gene encodes CDR1 SGHDN and CDR2 FVKESK. V lost 0 bases, J lost 6 bases, and 17 bases lay in between. Written as DNA, the CDR3 is TGTGCCAGCAGCCAAGAGTTTAGGGGCAGGATCCCTGAAGCTTTCTTT. Translation: CASSQEFRGRIPEAFF.

The rearrangement links TRBV19 to TRBJ1-5; 9 bases are a match to TRBD1. CDR3 length: 15 residues. The junction had 9 bases not matched to a gene; V was cut back by 5 bases and J by 7 bases. Germline CDR1 reads LNHDA; CDR2 reads SQIVND (reference sequence). The CDR3 coding sequence is TGTGCCAGTAGTCCATGGGACAGGGTTGGACAGCCCCAGCATTTT. Encoded protein: CASSPWDRVGQPQHF.

The chain recombines TRBV4-1 with TRBJ1-5; a possible D gene is TRBD1 (5 bases). CDR1 and CDR2 (germline): MGHRA, YSYEKL. The CDR3 has 17 amino acids. V shed 2 bases and J shed 3 bases, with 17 bases lying between them. The CDR3 DNA follows: TGCGCCAGCAGCCAAACACCTTTGCGGGGGGTCAATCAGCCCCAGCATTTT. Translated, it gives CASSQTPLRGVNQPQHF.

The chain carries TRBV7-9 and TRBJ2-7; 10 nucleotides agree with TRBD1. This CDR3 spans 14 amino acids. V dropped 4 bases and J dropped 5; count of bases not matched to a gene: 5. The germline V gene has CDR1 SEHNR and CDR2 FQNEAQ (reference sequence). The CDR3 spells CASSSRDRGHEQYF. As DNA, the CDR3 is TGTGCCAGCAGCTCCCGGGACAGGGGCCACGAGCAGTACTTC.

V and J are TRBV4-2 and TRBJ1-2; a possible D gene is TRBD1 (6 bases). V was cut by 1 base and J by 5 bases, with 11 bases left in between. The CDR3 is 14 residues long. Per germline, CDR1 LGHNA and CDR2 YNFKEQ. This CDR3 reads CASSQAGEGYGYTF. The CDR3 DNA sequence: TGTGCCAGCAGCCAAGCAGGGGAAGGGTATGGCTACACCTTC.

The chain links TRBV2 to TRBJ2-3; D gene unclear. The CDR3 has 12 amino acids. The V gene lost 6 bases and the J gene lost 3 bases, with 7 bases spanning the gap. Germline values: CDR1 SNHLY, CDR2 FYNNEI. The chain's CDR3 is CASSQFTDTQYF. The CDR3 DNA sequence: TGTGCCAGCAGCCAGTTTACAGATACGCAGTATTTT.

The chain uses TRBV27 and TRBJ2-3, with TRBD2 identical over 13 bases. Losses at the gene ends were 6 bases for V and 5 bases for J; bases not matched to a gene: 5. Looked up from germline, CDR1 is MNHEY and CDR2 is SMNVEV (reference sequence). The CDR3 is made up of 15 amino acids. The CDR3 DNA sequence: TGTGCCAGCAGCCGACTAGCGGGAGGCCAAGATACGCAGTATTTT. As protein: CASSRLAGGQDTQYF.

This chain joins TRBV7-9 and TRBJ2-5; D unclear. The CDR3 consists of 15 residues. The ends were cut back, 6 bases at V and 0 bases at J, with 14 bases in the middle. Germline V gives CDR1 SEHNR, CDR2 FQNEAQ (reference sequence). For the CDR3, the DNA is TGTGCCAGCAGTGATTTGGCGGAATACCAAGAGACCCAGTACTTC. Translation: CASSDLAEYQETQYF.

This clone was seen only once. The chain has TRBV28 and TRBJ1-4; TRBD1 aligns across 10 bases. Germline CDR1 and CDR2: MDHEN and SYDVKM. The CDR3 spans 16 residues. V lost 5 bases to trimming and J lost 7 bases; unmatched junction nucleotides: 10. The chain's CDR3 is CASSPGRDRGTEKLFF. CDR3 coding DNA: TGTGCCAGCAGTCCGGGGCGGGACAGGGGCACTGAAAAACTGTTTTTT.

The rearrangement uses TRBV19 and TRBJ2-4, with TRBD1 matching over 10 bases. This CDR3 is built from 17 residues. Germline CDR1 and CDR2: LNHDA and SQIVND (reference sequence). Trimming cost V 5 bases and J 3 bases; bases outside gene matches: 10. The CDR3 protein is CASSDRGQGIGKNIQYF. CDR3 DNA sequence: TGTGCCAGTAGTGACAGGGGGCAGGGGATCGGCAAAAACATTCAGTACTTC.

This chain uses TRBV18 with TRBJ2-5; D may be TRBD1 (6 bases). Germline-derived CDR1 and CDR2 are KGHSH and LQKENI. The length of the CDR3 is 12 residues. The V end was cut by 6 bases, the J end by 6 bases, with 11 bases between. CDR3 loop: CASSSRGQTQYF. CDR3 bases: TGTGCCAGCTCGTCCAGGGGACAGACCCAGTACTTC.

J is TRBJ1-6 and V is TRBV10-3; 10 positions match TRBD1. The CDR3 sequence is 15 residues long. CDR1 is ENHRY and CDR2 is SYGVKD in the germline V gene. With 11 bases clipped from V and 7 bases from J, the junction kept 11 bases outside the gene matches. The CDR3 DNA reads as TGTGCCTCAAAGACAGGGGGCGCGGGGAATTCACCCCTCCACTTT. Residues: CASKTGGAGNSPLHF.

This clone occurred once. This chain joins TRBV5-4 and TRBJ1-2; 7 bases match TRBD1. Trimming at V came to 3 bases and at J to 4 bases, leaving 6 bases not matched to a gene. The CDR3 sequence is 14 residues long. CDR1 is SGHNT, CDR2 YYREEE, per germline (reference sequence). CDR3 protein: CASSSGGLGYGYTF. In DNA form, the CDR3 reads TGTGCCAGCAGCTCAGGGGGACTCGGCTATGGCTACACCTTC. The entire variable domain, with the rest obtained from reference TRBV5-4 and TRBJ1-2, is as follows: ETGVTQSPTHLIKTRGQQVTLRCSSQSGHNTVSWYQQALGQGPQFIFQYYREEENGRGNFPPRFSGLQFPNYSSELNVNALELDDSALYLCASSSGGLGYGYTFGSGTRLTVV.

The chain is built from TRBV2 and TRBJ2-7; D possibly corresponds to TRBD2 (6 bases). Per the germline V gene, CDR1 is SNHLY and CDR2 is FYNNEI. This CDR3 has 14 residues. Deletions cut 1 base from V and 7 bases from J, with 14 bases between. The CDR3 region is CASSEGRGLGEQYF. DNA of the CDR3: TGTGCCAGCAGTGAAGGGAGGGGACTGGGTGAGCAGTACTTC.

A few counts support this clone. This rearrangement joins TRBV9 to TRBJ2-2, with 11 bases matching TRBD2. CDR1 is SGDLS, CDR2 YYNGEE, per germline. J gave up 5 bases and V 0 bases, and 9 bases lay outside the gene matches. The CDR3 extends over 18 amino acids. The CDR3 DNA sequence: TGTGCCAGCAGCGTAGCTCGGGGTAGCGGGAGGGCGACCGGGGAGCTGTTTTTT. Translated, it gives CASSVARGSGRATGELFF.

The J gene is TRBJ1-2, the V gene TRBV24-1; 7 positions match TRBD1. The V gene's germline CDR1 is KGHDR and CDR2 SFDVKD. J gave up 7 bases and V 0 bases, and 1 base lay outside the gene matches. The CDR3 spans 13 residues. The CDR3 loop reads CATSDLQGGGYTF. DNA of the CDR3: TGTGCCACCAGTGATTTGCAGGGGGGTGGCTACACCTTC.

The genes are TRBV6-5 and TRBJ1-1; TRBD1 is a possible D gene (5 bases). V lost 2 bases and J lost 1, with 14 bases in between. The CDR3 is 16 amino acids. CDR1 is MNHEY, CDR2 SVGAGI, per germline. The CDR3 is CASSYAQAHENTEAFF. DNA of the CDR3: TGTGCCAGCAGTTACGCACAGGCCCACGAGAACACTGAAGCTTTCTTT.

The CDR3: CASSYNRAWFF. Here the CDR3 DNA reads TGTGCCAGCAGTTACAACCGAGCTTGGTTCTTC. The gene calls are TRBV6-5 and TRBJ2-1, with unresolved D. The V gene lost 2 bases and the J gene lost 15 bases, with 11 bases spanning the gap. CDR1 and CDR2 (germline): MNHEY, SVGAGI. This CDR3 contains 11 residues.